The clone carrying this T cell receptor beta chain was picked up many times. The authors sequenced patients whose flow cytometry had shown CD8+CD57+ cell expansion. CDR3 length equals 13 residues. V was pared by 5 bases and J by 8 bases, with 8 bases of the junction left unmatched. Germline CDR1 is MGHDK and CDR2 is SYGVNS. Profiling of TCR beta VDJ combinations and CDR3 sequences used genomic DNA as template. MiXCR was run by TCRdb on the reads, yielding one entry per CDR3 protein. Of about 240,000 distinct CDR3 sequences listed, more than 40% are singletons. This sample was included in a study of CD8+CD57+ T cells in acquired aplastic anemia.

Specimen: sorted CD4+, CD8+, or CD8+CD57+ T cells (not recorded which) from PBMCs. The clonotype was recovered from a human donor with aplastic anemia. The J gene is TRBJ1-1, the V gene TRBV25-1, with 7 bases matching TRBD1. For the CDR3, the DNA is TGTGCCAGCAGTCCTCGACAGGGACTGGAAGCTTTCTTT. As protein: CASSPRQGLEAFF.